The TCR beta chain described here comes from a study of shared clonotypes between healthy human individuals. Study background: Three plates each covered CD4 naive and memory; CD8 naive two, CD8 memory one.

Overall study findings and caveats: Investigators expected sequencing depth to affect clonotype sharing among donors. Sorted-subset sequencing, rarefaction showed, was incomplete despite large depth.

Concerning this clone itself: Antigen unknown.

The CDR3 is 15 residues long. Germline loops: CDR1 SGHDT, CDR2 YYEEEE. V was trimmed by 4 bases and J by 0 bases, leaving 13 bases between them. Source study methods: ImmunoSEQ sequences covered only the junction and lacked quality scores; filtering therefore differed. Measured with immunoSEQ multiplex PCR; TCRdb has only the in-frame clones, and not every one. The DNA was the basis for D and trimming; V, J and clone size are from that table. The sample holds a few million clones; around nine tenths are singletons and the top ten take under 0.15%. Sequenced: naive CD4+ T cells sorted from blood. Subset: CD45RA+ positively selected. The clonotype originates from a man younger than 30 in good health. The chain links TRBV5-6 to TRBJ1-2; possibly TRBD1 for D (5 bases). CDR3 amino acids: CASSILQGSNYGYTF. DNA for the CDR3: TGTGCCAGCAGCATCCTCCAGGGTTCTAACTATGGCTACACCTTC.